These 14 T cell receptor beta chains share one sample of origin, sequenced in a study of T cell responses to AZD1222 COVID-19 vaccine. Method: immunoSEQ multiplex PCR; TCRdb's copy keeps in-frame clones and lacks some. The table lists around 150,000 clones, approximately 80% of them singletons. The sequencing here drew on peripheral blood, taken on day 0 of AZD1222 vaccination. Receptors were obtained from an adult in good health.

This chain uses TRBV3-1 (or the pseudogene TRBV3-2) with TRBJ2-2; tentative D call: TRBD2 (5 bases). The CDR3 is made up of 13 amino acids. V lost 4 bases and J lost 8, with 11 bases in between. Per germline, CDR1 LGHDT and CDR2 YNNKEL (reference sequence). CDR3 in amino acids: CASSRTRLGELFF. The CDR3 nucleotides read TGTGCCAGCAGCCGGACTCGCCTAGGGGAGCTGTTTTTT.

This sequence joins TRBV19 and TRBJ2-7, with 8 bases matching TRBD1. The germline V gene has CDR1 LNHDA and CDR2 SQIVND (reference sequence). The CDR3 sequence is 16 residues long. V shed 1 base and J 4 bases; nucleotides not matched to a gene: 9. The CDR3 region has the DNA TGTGCCAGTAGTATAGCTTCCGGGACAGGCGTTTACGAGCAGTACTTC. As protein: CASSIASGTGVYEQYF.

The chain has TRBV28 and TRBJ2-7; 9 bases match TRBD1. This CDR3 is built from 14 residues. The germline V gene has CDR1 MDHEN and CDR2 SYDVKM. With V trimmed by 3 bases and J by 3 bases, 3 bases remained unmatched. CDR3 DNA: TGTGCCAGCAGTTTCAGGGACAGGGTCTACGAGCAGTACTTC. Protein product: CASSFRDRVYEQYF.

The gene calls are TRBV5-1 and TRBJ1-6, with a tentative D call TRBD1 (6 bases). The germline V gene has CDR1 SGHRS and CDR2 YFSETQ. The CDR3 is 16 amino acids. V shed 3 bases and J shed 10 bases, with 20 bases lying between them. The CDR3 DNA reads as TGCGCCAGCAGCTCCGGGGACAATCGAGAAGGATCACCCCTCCACTTT. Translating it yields CASSSGDNREGSPLHF.

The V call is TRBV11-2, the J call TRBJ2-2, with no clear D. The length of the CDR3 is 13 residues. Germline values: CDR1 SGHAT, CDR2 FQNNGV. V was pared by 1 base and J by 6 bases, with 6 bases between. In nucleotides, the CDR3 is TGTGCCAGCAGCTTAGTTGGAGCCGGGGAGCTGTTTTTT. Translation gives CASSLVGAGELFF.

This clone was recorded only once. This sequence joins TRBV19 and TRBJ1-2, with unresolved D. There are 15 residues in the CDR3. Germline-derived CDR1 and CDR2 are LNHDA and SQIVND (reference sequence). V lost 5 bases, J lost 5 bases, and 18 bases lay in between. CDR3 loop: CASSPRLRPGYGYTF. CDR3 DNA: TGTGCCAGTAGTCCCCGACTGAGACCTGGGTATGGCTACACCTTC.

The CDR3 here is CASSVVPGDYGYTF. DNA for the CDR3: TGTGCCAGCAGCGTAGTTCCAGGGGACTATGGCTACACCTTC. The chain couples TRBV9 to TRBJ1-2, with a tentative D call TRBD1 (6 bases). The V end was cut by 0 bases, the J end by 3 bases, with 9 bases between. The CDR3 covers 14 residues. Germline CDR1 SGDLS, CDR2 YYNGEE.

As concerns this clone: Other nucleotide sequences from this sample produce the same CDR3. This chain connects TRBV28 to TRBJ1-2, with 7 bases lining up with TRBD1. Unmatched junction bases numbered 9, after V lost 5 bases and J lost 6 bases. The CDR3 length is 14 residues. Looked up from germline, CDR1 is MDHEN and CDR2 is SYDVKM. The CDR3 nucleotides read TGTGCCAGCAGTCGAACTCCTACAGGGGATGGCTACACCTTC. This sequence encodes CASSRTPTGDGYTF.

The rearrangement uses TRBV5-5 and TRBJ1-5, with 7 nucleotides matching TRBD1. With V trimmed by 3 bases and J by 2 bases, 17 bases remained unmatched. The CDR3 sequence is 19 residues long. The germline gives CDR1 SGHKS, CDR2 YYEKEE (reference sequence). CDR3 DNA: TGTGCCAGCAGCTCTCATCCGCAACAGGGGAGAGGTGGCAATCAGCCCCAGCATTTT. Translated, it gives CASSSHPQQGRGGNQPQHF.

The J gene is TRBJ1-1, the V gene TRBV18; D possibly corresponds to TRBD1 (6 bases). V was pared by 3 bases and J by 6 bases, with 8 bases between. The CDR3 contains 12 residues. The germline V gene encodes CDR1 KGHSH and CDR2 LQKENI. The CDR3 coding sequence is TGTGCCAGCTCACCCCGGACAGCTGAAGCTTTCTTT. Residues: CASSPRTAEAFF.

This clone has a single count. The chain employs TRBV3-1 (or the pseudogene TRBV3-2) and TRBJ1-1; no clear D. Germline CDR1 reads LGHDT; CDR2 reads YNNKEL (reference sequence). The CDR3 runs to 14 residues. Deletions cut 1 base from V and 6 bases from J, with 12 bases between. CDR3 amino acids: CASSQGLSRAEAFF. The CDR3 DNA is TGTGCCAGCAGCCAAGGACTGTCGAGGGCTGAAGCTTTCTTT.

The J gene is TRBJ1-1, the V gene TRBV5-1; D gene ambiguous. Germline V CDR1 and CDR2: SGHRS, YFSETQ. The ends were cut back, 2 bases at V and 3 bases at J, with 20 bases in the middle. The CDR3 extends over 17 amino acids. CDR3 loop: CASSLLGSSRRDTEAFF. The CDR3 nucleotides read TGCGCCAGCAGCTTACTGGGGTCATCGCGGCGGGACACTGAAGCTTTCTTT.

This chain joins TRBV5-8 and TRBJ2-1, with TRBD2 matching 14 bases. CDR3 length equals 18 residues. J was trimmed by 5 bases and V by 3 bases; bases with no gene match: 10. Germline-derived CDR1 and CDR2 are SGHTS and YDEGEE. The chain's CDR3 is CASSSGTSGGRYDNEQFF. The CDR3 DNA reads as TGTGCCAGCAGCTCCGGGACTAGCGGGGGCCGGTATGACAATGAGCAGTTCTTC.

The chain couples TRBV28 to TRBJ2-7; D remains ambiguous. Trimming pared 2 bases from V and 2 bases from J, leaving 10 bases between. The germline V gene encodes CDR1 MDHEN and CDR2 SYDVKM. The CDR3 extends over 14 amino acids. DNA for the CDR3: TGTGCCAGCAGTTTAATGGCAAAAGCCTACGAGCAGTACTTC. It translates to CASSLMAKAYEQYF.